Detailed here is one T cell receptor beta chain. The repertoire was sequenced with immunoSEQ multiplex PCR; TCRdb's copy has only in-frame clones and lacks some. This table has 60,000 or so clones, roughly 88% appearing once. This entry is derived from a study of T cell changes during pregnancy in multiple sclerosis. The sequenced sample was peripheral blood, obtained in the second trimester of pregnancy. The source of this sequence is a female donor in good health, enrolled as a control in a pregnancy study.

CDR3 region: CASSLGQGAETQYF. The DNA for the CDR3 is TGTGCCAGCAGCTTGGGACAGGGGGCAGAGACCCAGTACTTC. The chain employs TRBV11-3 and TRBJ2-5, with 12 bases identical to TRBD1. The CDR3 totals 14 residues. Per the germline V gene, CDR1 is SGHNT and CDR2 is YENEEA. Germline trimming cut 3 bases from V and 4 bases from J; bases unmatched to any gene: 0.